This T cell receptor (beta chain) came from a study of OX40 agonist ivuxolimab in advanced cancers. Study conclusions and caveats: Both blood CD4+ and CD8+ T cells showed clonal growth by week 6 at 0.1 to 3.0 mg/kg. Near-lowest levels of clonal expansion characterized partial responders at 0.1-3.0 mg/kg. Relative to CD4+, CD8+ T cells held more expanded clones on average.

V lost 1 base and J 2 bases, leaving 9 bases between the germline ends. CDR3 length: 16 amino acids. Germline values: CDR1 SEHNR, CDR2 FQNEAQ (reference sequence). With respect to this clone: Its specificity is not known.

Repertoires were generated with immunoSEQ multiplex PCR, while TCRdb's copy carries only in-frame clones and drops some. The repertoire holds 15,000 to 20,000 clones, with around 83% as singletons. This TCR came from an adult with an advanced solid tumor such as melanoma, head and neck, liver or kidney cancer. This chain links TRBV7-9 with TRBJ2-6; D perhaps matches TRBD2 (5 bases). The source material was CD4+ or CD8+ T cells sorted from blood, sampled in a trial of the OX40 agonist ivuxolimab. The CDR3 here is CASSLVSGTGANVLTF. In DNA, the CDR3 is TGTGCCAGCAGCTTAGTTTCGGGGACTGGGGCCAACGTCCTGACTTTC. The full variable domain, with the rest looked up from reference TRBV7-9 and TRBJ2-6, is DTGVSQNPRHKITKRGQNVTFRCDPISEHNRLYWYRQTLGQGPEFLTYFQNEAQLEKSRLLSDRFSAERPKGSFSTLEIQRTEQGDSAMYLCASSLVSGTGANVLTFGAGSRLTVL.